This T cell receptor beta chain was captured in a study of blood T cell repertoires in COVID-19. Produced via immunoSEQ multiplex PCR; TCRdb's table is partial and in-frame only. The sample has several thousand clones; approximately 87% are singletons. Germline V lookup: CDR1 SGDLS, CDR2 YYNGEE. The ends lost 0 bases at V and 3 bases at J; junction bases unmatched: 6. The CDR3 has 15 amino acids. The sequence came from a human donor in a cohort sampled during active COVID-19. Specimen: peripheral blood. The chain employs TRBV9 and TRBJ2-7, with 7 bases matching TRBD1. Here the CDR3 reads CASSVATGSFYEQYF. In DNA form, the CDR3 reads TGTGCCAGCAGCGTAGCGACAGGGAGTTTCTACGAGCAGTACTTC.